Listed below are T cell receptor beta chains from one sample, sequenced in a study of blood T cell repertoires in COVID-19. Profiled with immunoSEQ multiplex PCR; TCRdb holds only in-frame clones, not every one. The table includes roughly 150,000 clones, around 84% detected once. The sample consisted of peripheral blood. The receptors shown here come from a woman older than 75 with COVID-19, enrolled during active disease. Each CDR3 is given without its conserved first and last residue. Fields, in order: CDR3 length, J gene, V gene, CDR3 protein.

CDR3 length: 14
J gene: TRBJ2-4
V gene: TRBV3-1/TRBV3-2
CDR3 protein: ASSQGGGLAKNIQY

CDR3 length: 12
J gene: TRBJ2-3
V gene: TRBV4-3
CDR3 protein: ASSQDMQADTQY

CDR3 length: 10
J gene: TRBJ1-2
V gene: TRBV12-3/TRBV12-4
CDR3 protein: ASRRDSYGYT

CDR3 length: 10
J gene: TRBJ2-7
V gene: TRBV29-1
CDR3 protein: SVDRGTGEQY

CDR3 length: 13
J gene: TRBJ1-2
V gene: TRBV7-2
CDR3 protein: ASSLDGTGSGGYT

CDR3 length: 12
J gene: TRBJ2-7
V gene: TRBV28
CDR3 protein: ASSSQGPTYEQY

CDR3 length: 12
J gene: TRBJ1-5
V gene: TRBV19
CDR3 protein: ASTPDRANQPQH

CDR3 length: 13
J gene: TRBJ2-3
V gene: TRBV15
CDR3 protein: ATSRDWTVGDTQY

CDR3 length: 13
J gene: TRBJ2-6
V gene: TRBV3-1/TRBV3-2
CDR3 protein: ASSSRQGKANVLT

CDR3 length: 11
J gene: TRBJ2-7
V gene: TRBV5-6
CDR3 protein: ASSWGLARSRN

CDR3 length: 11
J gene: TRBJ1-2
V gene: TRBV29-1
CDR3 protein: SVEPRGRDGYT

CDR3 length: 14
J gene: TRBJ1-3
V gene: TRBV7-2
CDR3 protein: ASSPRPISGGNTIY

CDR3 length: 15
J gene: TRBJ2-6
V gene: TRBV9
CDR3 protein: ASSLPMGGAGANVLT

CDR3 length: 10
J gene: TRBJ1-1
V gene: TRBV2
CDR3 protein: ASSLRALAAF

CDR3 length: 13
J gene: TRBJ2-3
V gene: TRBV9
CDR3 protein: ASRDRGGYRDTQY

CDR3 length: 14
J gene: TRBJ2-3
V gene: TRBV11-2
CDR3 protein: ASSLGGQVSTDTQY

CDR3 length: 12
J gene: TRBJ1-3
V gene: TRBV20-1
CDR3 protein: SASQQGSGNTIY

CDR3 length: 15
J gene: TRBJ2-1
V gene: TRBV15
CDR3 protein: ATSRGSAGLGFSEQF

CDR3 length: 14
J gene: TRBJ1-3
V gene: TRBV7-6
CDR3 protein: ASSLVGDSSGNTIY

CDR3 length: 14
J gene: TRBJ1-1
V gene: TRBV6-6
CDR3 protein: ASSSQQGAMNTEAF

CDR3 length: 13
J gene: TRBJ2-2
V gene: TRBV6-2/TRBV6-3
CDR3 protein: ASSYSTRGSGELF

CDR3 length: 15
J gene: TRBJ1-2
V gene: TRBV5-1
CDR3 protein: ASSLAKGRGFIDGYT

CDR3 length: 11
J gene: TRBJ2-7
V gene: TRBV19
CDR3 protein: ASSTLLRDEQY

CDR3 length: 10
J gene: TRBJ1-1
V gene: TRBV25-1
CDR3 protein: ASSAQGARAF

CDR3 length: 13
J gene: TRBJ1-6
V gene: TRBV4-3
CDR3 protein: ASSQVGQNNSPLH

CDR3 length: 13
J gene: TRBJ2-2
V gene: TRBV6-2/TRBV6-3
CDR3 protein: ASSLAEWNTGELF

CDR3 length: 12
J gene: TRBJ2-5
V gene: TRBV3-1/TRBV3-2
CDR3 protein: ASSSGLLQETQY

CDR3 length: 15
J gene: TRBJ2-1
V gene: TRBV7-3
CDR3 protein: ASSLLPPAGGFNEQF

CDR3 length: 13
J gene: TRBJ2-5
V gene: TRBV7-2
CDR3 protein: ASSLFLGTGETQY